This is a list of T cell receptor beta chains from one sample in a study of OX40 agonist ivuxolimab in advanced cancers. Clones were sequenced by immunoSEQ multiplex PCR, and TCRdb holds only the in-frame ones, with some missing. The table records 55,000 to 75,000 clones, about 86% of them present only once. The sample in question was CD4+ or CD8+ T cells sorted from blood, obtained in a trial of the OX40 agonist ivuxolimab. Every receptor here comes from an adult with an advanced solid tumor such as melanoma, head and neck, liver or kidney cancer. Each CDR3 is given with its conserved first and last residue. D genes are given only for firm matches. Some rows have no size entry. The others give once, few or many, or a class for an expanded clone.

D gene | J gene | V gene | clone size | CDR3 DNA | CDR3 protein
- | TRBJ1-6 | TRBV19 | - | TGTGCCAGTAGTGAGGGGTACTCACCCCTCCACTTT | CASSEGYSPLHF
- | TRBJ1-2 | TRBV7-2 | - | TGTGCCAGCAGCCCGTTAGTGGTAGAACCGGACTATGGCTACACCTTC | CASSPLVVEPDYGYTF
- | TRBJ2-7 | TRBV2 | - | TGTGCCAGCAGTGGAGGGCCCAGAGCCACCTACGAGCAGTACTTC | CASSGGPRATYEQYF
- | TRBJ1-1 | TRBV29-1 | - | TGCAGCGTAGGAGAGGGTGGGGGCACTGAAGCTTTCTTT | CSVGEGGGTEAFF
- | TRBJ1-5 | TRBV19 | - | TGTGCCAGTAGTATCCACAGACAGGCAAATCAGCCCCAGCATTTT | CASSIHRQANQPQHF
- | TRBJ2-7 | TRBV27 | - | TGTGCCAGCAGTCCACACCCGACGACAGGTGAGTGCTTCTTC | CASSPHPTTGECFF
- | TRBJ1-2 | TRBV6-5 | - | TGTGCCACCCGCCACGAGGGGAGAGGCAGCTACACCTTC | CATRHEGRGSYTF
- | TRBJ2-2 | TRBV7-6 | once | TGTGCCAGCAGCTTAGTAGGCGGGGCGAACACCGGGGAGCTGTTTTTT | CASSLVGGANTGELFF
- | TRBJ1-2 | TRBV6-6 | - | TGTGCCAGCAGTTACGATGGGGATGGCTACACCTTC | CASSYDGDGYTF
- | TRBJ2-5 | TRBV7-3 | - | TGTGCCAGCAGCTTAAATGGGCGGGTCAGGGCAGAGACCCAGTACTTC | CASSLNGRVRAETQYF
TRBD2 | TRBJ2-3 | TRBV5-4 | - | TGTGCCAGCAGCTTTAGGCGGGGGGGAACAGATACGCAGTATTTT | CASSFRRGGTDTQYF
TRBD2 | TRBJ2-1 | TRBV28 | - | TGTGCCAGCAGTCGTACTAGCGGGAGCGTCCATGAGCAGTTCTTC | CASSRTSGSVHEQFF
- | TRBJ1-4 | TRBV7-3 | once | TGTGCCAGCAGCTTTGAAACCGCCCGGGGAGCAACTAATGAAAAACTGTTTTTT | CASSFETARGATNEKLFF
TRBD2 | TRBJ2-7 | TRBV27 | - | TGTGCCAGCAGTTTTTTGGTGGGGACTAGCGGGACCTACGAGCAGTACTTC | CASSFLVGTSGTYEQYF
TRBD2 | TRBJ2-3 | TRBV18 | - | TGTGCCAGCTCAGGGACTAGCCGTACAGATACGCAGTATTTT | CASSGTSRTDTQYF
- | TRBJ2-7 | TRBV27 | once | TGTGCCAGCAGTTTCAATTACGAGCAGTACTTC | CASSFNYEQYF
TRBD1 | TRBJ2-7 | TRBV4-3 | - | TGCGCCAGCAGCCTCTCCTGGACAGGCAGCTCCTACGAGCAGTACTTC | CASSLSWTGSSYEQYF
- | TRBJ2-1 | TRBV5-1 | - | TGCGCCAGCAGCTTTGGAGGGACTTTAACCTACAATGAGCAGTTCTTC | CASSFGGTLTYNEQFF
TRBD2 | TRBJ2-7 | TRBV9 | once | TGTGCCAGCAGCGTAGAGGCTAGCGGGAGGCGGGAGCAGTACTTC | CASSVEASGRREQYF
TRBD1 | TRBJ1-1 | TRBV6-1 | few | TGTGCCAGCAATGCGGGACAGAGGAACACTGAAGCTTTCTTT | CASNAGQRNTEAFF
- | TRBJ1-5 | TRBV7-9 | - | TGTGCCAGCAGCTTAGATTCAGGGTCGGAGCAGCCCCAGCATTTT | CASSLDSGSEQPQHF
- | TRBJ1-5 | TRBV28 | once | TGTGCCAGCAGTTTCCACCCTCGACAGAGCAATCAGCCCCAGCATTTT | CASSFHPRQSNQPQHF
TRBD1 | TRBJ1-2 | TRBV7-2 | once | TGTGCCAGCAGCTTAGCGCTATCGTTCAGACAGGGCGATGGCTACACCTTC | CASSLALSFRQGDGYTF
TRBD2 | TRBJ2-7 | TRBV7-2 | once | TGTGCCAGCAGCCTTAGAGCGGGAGGGCCCGGCTACGAGCAGTACTTC | CASSLRAGGPGYEQYF
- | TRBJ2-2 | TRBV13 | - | TGTGCCAGCAGTTGGGACACGCGAACCGGGGAGCTGTTTTTT | CASSWDTRTGELFF
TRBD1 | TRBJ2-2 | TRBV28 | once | TGTGCCAGCAACGGACAGGGGCGGACCGGGGAGCTGTTTTTT | CASNGQGRTGELFF
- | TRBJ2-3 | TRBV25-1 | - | TGTGCCAGCAGTGGGGGCAGGGCTATCACAGATACGCAGTATTTT | CASSGGRAITDTQYF
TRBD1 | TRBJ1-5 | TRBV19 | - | TGTGCCAGTAACGACAGGGCTCGTGATCAGCCCCAGCATTTT | CASNDRARDQPQHF
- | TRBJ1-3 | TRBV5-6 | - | TGTGCCAGCAGCTTTACGGCGTCTGGAAACACCATATATTTT | CASSFTASGNTIYF
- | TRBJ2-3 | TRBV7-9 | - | TGTGCCAGCAGCACACGTTTGGGGCAGGGGAACACAGATACGCAGTATTTT | CASSTRLGQGNTDTQYF
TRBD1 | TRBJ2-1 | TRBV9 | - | TGTGCCAGCAGCGTAGGGTCAGGGGGTCTCAATGAGCAGTTCTTC | CASSVGSGGLNEQFF
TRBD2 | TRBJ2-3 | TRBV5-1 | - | TGCGCCAGCAGCTTGAGAGGGGAGGGATACACAGATACGCAGTATTTT | CASSLRGEGYTDTQYF
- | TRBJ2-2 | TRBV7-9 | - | TGTGCCAGCAGCTTAATCGACAGCACCGGGGAGCTGTTTTTT | CASSLIDSTGELFF
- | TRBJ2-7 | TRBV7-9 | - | TGTGCCAGCAGCTTAGAAGGGGGAGGTTACGAGCAGTACTTC | CASSLEGGGYEQYF
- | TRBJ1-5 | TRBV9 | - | TGTGCCAGCAGCGTAGGCCAGGGGCAGAGCCAGCCCCAGCATTTT | CASSVGQGQSQPQHF
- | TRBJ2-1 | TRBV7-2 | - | TGTGCCAGCAGCTTTCGTGCAGGACCAAGGAGAGGCAATGAGCAGTTCTTC | CASSFRAGPRRGNEQFF
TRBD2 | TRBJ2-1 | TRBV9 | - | TGTGCCAGCACCGTAGGGACTAACTCCTACAATGAGCAGTTCTTC | CASTVGTNSYNEQFF
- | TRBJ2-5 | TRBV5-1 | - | TGCGCCAGCAGGTCGGACAGTGCGACCCAGTACTTC | CASRSDSATQYF
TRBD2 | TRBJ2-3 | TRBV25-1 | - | TGTGCCAGCAGTGAATTCAGCGGGGCTGGCACAGATACGCAGTATTTT | CASSEFSGAGTDTQYF
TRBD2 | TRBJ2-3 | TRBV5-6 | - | TGTGCCAGCAGCTCCCTAGCGGGCACAGATACGCAGTATTTT | CASSSLAGTDTQYF
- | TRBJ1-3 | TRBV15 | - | TGTGCCACCAGCAGAGATGGGGGCAGCTTCCCTGGAAACACCATATATTTT | CATSRDGGSFPGNTIYF